A selection of T cell receptor beta chains follows, all from one sample in a study of molecular identifiers for immune sequencing clone quantification. In TCRdb, the PCR reads were re-called with MiXCR into one record per CDR3 protein. The table records about 320,000 distinct CDR3 sequences, about 22% of them present only once. Source material: naive CD8+ T cells from blood, with Jurkat cell RNA spiked in. These receptors came from a human donor in good health. Some libraries in this study had Jurkat cell RNA spiked in. Each CDR3 is given with its conserved first and last residue. D genes are given only for firm matches. Clone size is shown for a subset of rows, as once, few, many or a class of expanded clone.

CDR3nt	CDR3aa	d_gene	abundance	v_gene	j_gene
TGTGCCTGGAGTCCCGGGACTAGCGGTCCGTTCGAGCAGTACTTC	CAWSPGTSGPFEQYF	TRBD2	few	TRBV30	TRBJ2-7
TGTGCCAGCGAAGGACCTCCCCGGGACCGTTTAAGATATGGCTACACCTTC	CASEGPPRDRLRYGYTF	NA	many	TRBV28	TRBJ1-2
TGCAGTGCTTGGGACAGCGGCTCCTACGAGCAGTACTTC	CSAWDSGSYEQYF	TRBD1	few	TRBV20-1	TRBJ2-7
TGTGCCAGCAGCTCAGACACGTACCAAGAGACCCAGTACTTC	CASSSDTYQETQYF	NA	many	TRBV7-2	TRBJ2-5
TGTGCCAGCAGTTATGGCCCCTGGCCGAGGCAAGAGACCCAGTACTTC	CASSYGPWPRQETQYF	NA	many	TRBV6-5	TRBJ2-5
TGTGCCAGCAGCAACAGCCTATCAAACTATGGCTACACCTTC	CASSNSLSNYGYTF	NA	NA	TRBV12-3/TRBV12-4	TRBJ1-2
TGTGCCAGCAGTGGGGACTATGGCTACACCTTC	CASSGDYGYTF	NA	many	TRBV2	TRBJ1-2
TGTGCCACCCTGACAGCGAACACTGAAGTTTTCTTT	CATLTANTEVFF	NA	NA	TRBV2	TRBJ1-1
TGTGCCAGCAGCTCAATGGCCGCGAACTACGAGCAGTACTTC	CASSSMAANYEQYF	NA	many	TRBV13	TRBJ2-7
TGTGCCAGCAGCTTAGTAGCGAGCGGGGGGGCGTGGACAGATACGCAGTATTTT	CASSLVASGGAWTDTQYF	TRBD2	many	TRBV11-2	TRBJ2-3
TGCAGTGCTAGAGCTTCGGACAGAACAGCGGGAGGGCCTCTCGAGCAGTACTTC	CSARASDRTAGGPLEQYF	TRBD2	few	TRBV20-1	TRBJ2-7
TGTGCCAGCAGACGGGGAGGGACGCAGAACACTGAAGCTTTCTTT	CASRRGGTQNTEAFF	NA	many	TRBV5-6	TRBJ1-1
TGCGCCAGCAGCCAAGATGCCAGCATGTCTGGGGCCAACGTCCTGACTTTC	CASSQDASMSGANVLTF	NA	many	TRBV4-3	TRBJ2-6
TGCAGTGCTAGAGATCGGGATAGCGCGGGGTACGAGCAGTACTTC	CSARDRDSAGYEQYF	NA	many	TRBV20-1	TRBJ2-7
TGTGCCAGCAGCCGCGGGACGTCCCCCTACGAGCAGTACTTC	CASSRGTSPYEQYF	NA	few	TRBV7-9	TRBJ2-7
TGTGCCAGCAGCTTAGGGGTGGCGGGGGGGGTCTACAATGAGCAGTTCTTC	CASSLGVAGGVYNEQFF	TRBD2	few	TRBV7-3	TRBJ2-1
TGTGCCAGCAGCCGATACTTACAGGGTTCAGAGACCCAGTACTTC	CASSRYLQGSETQYF	NA	NA	TRBV14	TRBJ2-5
TGCAGTGCTAGAGATTCGGGCCTTGAAGCTTTCTTT	CSARDSGLEAFF	NA	many	TRBV20-1	TRBJ1-1
TGTGTCAGCAGCTTGGGCAGGGGGAGCTCCTACGAGCAGTACTTC	CVSSLGRGSSYEQYF	TRBD1	NA	TRBV5-3	TRBJ2-7
TGTGCCAGCACCGGGGACAACACCTACGAGCAGTACTTC	CASTGDNTYEQYF	NA	many	TRBV7-9	TRBJ2-7
TGTGCCGGCAGCTTAGGACTCGGTCGGAGCTCCTACAATGAGCAGTTCTTC	CAGSLGLGRSSYNEQFF	NA	NA	TRBV7-2	TRBJ2-1
TGTGCCTGGAATACAGTGAACACTGAAGCTTTCTTT	CAWNTVNTEAFF	NA	many	TRBV30	TRBJ1-1
TGTGCCACCAGCGGGGTACGAACCGGGGAGCTGTTTTTT	CATSGVRTGELFF	NA	many	TRBV15	TRBJ2-2
TGTGCCAGCAGCGGAACTAGCGGGACCACAGATACGCAGTATTTT	CASSGTSGTTDTQYF	TRBD2	many	TRBV11-2	TRBJ2-3
TGTGCCAGCAGGTATATTACAGGGGAGAGCACTGAAGCTTTCTTT	CASRYITGESTEAFF	TRBD1	many	TRBV7-9	TRBJ1-1
TGCAGTGCTAGAGATACAGGGACGGAGAGCGTCGAGGTCCCCACAGATACGCAGTATTTT	CSARDTGTESVEVPTDTQYF	NA	few	TRBV20-1	TRBJ2-3
TGTGCCAGTGCCACAGGGGGCCCCTCCTACGAGCAGTACTTC	CASATGGPSYEQYF	TRBD1	many	TRBV27	TRBJ2-7
TGTGCCAGCAGCCCTACCATCGGGGTGACCGGGGAGCTGTTTTTT	CASSPTIGVTGELFF	NA	many	TRBV5-5	TRBJ2-2
TGCAGCGTTGAAGACGCAGCGGGAGGGTACAATGAGCAGCTCTTC	CSVEDAAGGYNEQLF	TRBD2	few	TRBV29-1	TRBJ2-1